This T cell receptor beta chain comes out of a study of post-analysis software for immune sequencing data. Study-wide context: Progressive-relapsing, secondary progressive and relapsing-remitting multiple sclerosis were among the disease courses included. Study-level findings and limits: Strong co-clustering by F measure linked samples that shared a preparation batch. For normalized Chao1 diversity, multiple sclerosis patients scored significantly lower than controls did.

A remark on this clonotype: The antigen is unknown.

Unique molecular identifiers had been added to the TCR beta cDNA libraries. From approximately 0.95 to 9.8 million T cells, roughly 540,000 cDNA molecules were obtained. TCRdb re-derived calls from the PCR reads in MiXCR, one entry per CDR3 protein. Among about 540,000 distinct CDR3 sequences listed, 30% to 40% were seen once. The source material was blood. The receptor comes from a girl younger than 18 with multiple sclerosis.

CDR3 loop: CASSPDRGLGPQHF. Written as DNA, the CDR3 is TGTGCCAGCAGCCCGGACAGGGGGTTGGGGCCCCAGCATTTT. This chain connects TRBV4-2 to TRBJ1-5, with TRBD1 matching over 10 bases. The germline gives CDR1 LGHNA, CDR2 YNFKEQ. This CDR3 comprises 14 residues. Trimming took 4 bases from V and 9 from J; bases not matched to a gene: 6.